The 22 T cell receptor beta chains below come from one sample, sequenced in a study of blood T cell repertoires in COVID-19. Produced via immunoSEQ multiplex PCR; TCRdb's table is partial and in-frame only. The sample yields 200,000 or so clones, 60% to 85% seen once. The specimen sequenced was peripheral blood. The receptors originated from a woman between 65 and 79 years old with acute or convalescent COVID-19.

The count of this clone is one. This chain uses TRBV6-5 with TRBJ2-3, with D possibly being TRBD1 (6 bases). Germline CDR1 reads MNHEY; CDR2 reads SVGAGI. V lost 7 bases and J 2 bases, leaving 16 bases between the germline ends. CDR3 length: 15 amino acids. CDR3 amino acids: CASTMGAGDTDTQYF. CDR3 bases: TGTGCCAGCACAATGGGGGCTGGTGACACAGATACGCAGTATTTT.

The chain recombines TRBV3-1 (or the pseudogene TRBV3-2) with TRBJ2-7; D is perhaps TRBD2 (6 bases). The V and J ends lost 7 bases and 1 base respectively, with 11 bases between them. The CDR3 loop spans 13 amino acids. CDR1 is LGHDT and CDR2 is YNNKEL in the germline V gene (reference sequence). The CDR3 nucleotides are TGTGCCAGCATGGAGGGTGAATCCTACGAGCAGTACTTC. It translates to CASMEGESYEQYF.

This clone was picked up a small number of times. The gene calls are TRBV27 and TRBJ2-7; the D gene is possibly TRBD1 (5 bases). Germline CDR1 MNHEY, CDR2 SMNVEV (reference sequence). The CDR3 extends over 15 amino acids. Trimming stripped 0 bases from V and 2 bases from J, with 11 bases between. CDR3 DNA: TGTGCCAGCAGTTTATCCCCAGGACAAGCCTACGAGCAGTACTTC. As protein: CASSLSPGQAYEQYF.

This rearrangement joins TRBV27 to TRBJ2-6; 12 bases are shared with TRBD1. There are 17 residues in the CDR3. Per the germline V gene, CDR1 is MNHEY and CDR2 is SMNVEV (reference sequence). With 6 bases clipped from V and 2 bases from J, the junction kept 5 bases outside the gene matches. The CDR3 DNA reads as TGTGCCAGCAGGTCCGGGACAGGGGGCGCTGGGGCCAACGTCCTGACTTTC. It encodes CASRSGTGGAGANVLTF.

CDR3 DNA: TGTGCCAGCAGCTCCTTTTTGCGGGAGGGCCATGAGCAGTTCTTC. Its protein is CASSSFLREGHEQFF. J is TRBJ2-1 and V is TRBV7-2; 9 nucleotides match TRBD2. Germline V gene lookup returns CDR1 SGHTA and CDR2 FQGNSA. The CDR3 totals 15 residues. The trim removed 4 bases at V and 8 bases at J, leaving 9 bases unmatched.

This clone appeared once. The chain couples TRBV10-3 to TRBJ1-2, with D tentatively TRBD1 (6 bases). The V and J ends lost 5 bases and 2 bases respectively, with 9 bases between them. CDR3 length: 13 amino acids. Germline CDR1 reads ENHRY; CDR2 reads SYGVKD. CDR3 sequence reads: CAISRQENYGYTF. The CDR3, as DNA: TGTGCCATCAGTAGACAGGAGAACTATGGCTACACCTTC.

V is TRBV2 and J is TRBJ2-7; D ambiguous. Trimming shortened V by 7 bases and J by 7 bases, and 11 bases separated the two germline ends. This CDR3 contains 11 residues. Germline values: CDR1 SNHLY, CDR2 FYNNEI. The CDR3 DNA sequence: TGTGCCAGCACAGACTCCTGGGAGCAGTACTTC. Residues: CASTDSWEQYF. The full variable domain, completed using reference TRBV2 and TRBJ2-7, is EPEVTQTPSHQVTQMGQEVILRCVPISNHLYFYWYRQILGQKVEFLVSFYNNEISEKSEIFDDQFSVERPDGSNFTLKIRSTKLEDSAMYFCASTDSWEQYFGPGTRLTVT.

The V gene is TRBV9, the J gene TRBJ2-1, with TRBD2 matching 11 bases. CDR3 length: 18 residues. Germline V gives CDR1 SGDLS, CDR2 YYNGEE. The junction had 7 bases not matched to a gene; V was cut back by 0 bases and J by 2 bases. The CDR3 here is CASSVGPSGRTTYNEQFF. CDR3 in DNA: TGTGCCAGCAGCGTAGGTCCTAGCGGGAGGACCACCTACAATGAGCAGTTCTTC.

This clone was found a few times. This sequence joins TRBV7-9 and TRBJ1-1; D gene unclear. This CDR3 has 13 residues. With 5 bases removed from V and 1 base from J, the gap between germline ends came to 8 bases. Germline CDR1 reads SEHNR; CDR2 reads FQNEAQ (reference sequence). CDR3: CASSQNTNTEAFF. CDR3 nucleotide sequence: TGTGCCAGCAGCCAAAACACGAACACTGAAGCTTTCTTT.

J is TRBJ2-7 and V is TRBV6-6, with 14 bases that match TRBD2. CDR3 length: 16 residues. The V gene end was trimmed by 6 bases and the J gene end by 4 bases; junction bases not matched to a gene: 8. From germline, CDR1 is MNHNY and CDR2 SVGAGI (reference sequence). For the CDR3, the DNA is TGTGCCAGCAGAACGGGACTAGCGGGAGTAAGATACGAGCAGTACTTC. Translated: CASRTGLAGVRYEQYF.

V is TRBV5-6 and J is TRBJ2-1; 10 bases fit TRBD1. This CDR3 is 15 amino acids long. Germline V gene sequence: CDR1 SGHDT, CDR2 YYEEEE. With 4 bases clipped from V and 3 bases from J, the junction kept 4 bases outside the gene matches. For the CDR3, the DNA is TGTGCCAGCAGCCCCAGGGACAGGGGCTACAATGAGCAGTTCTTC. Amino acid sequence: CASSPRDRGYNEQFF.

V usage is TRBV2 and J usage is TRBJ2-3, with 12 bases matching TRBD2. There are 15 residues in the CDR3. Germline V gene lookup returns CDR1 SNHLY and CDR2 FYNNEI. V lost 7 bases to trimming and J lost 10 bases; unmatched junction nucleotides: 12. CDR3 protein: CASKPPTSGSQSQYF. The CDR3 DNA reads as TGTGCCAGCAAGCCTCCGACTAGCGGGAGTCAGTCGCAGTATTTT.

The V call is TRBV5-1, the J call TRBJ2-3; 8 nucleotides align to TRBD1. CDR3 length equals 16 residues. CDR1 and CDR2 (germline): SGHRS, YFSETQ. The V and J ends lost 0 bases and 1 base, in that order; junction bases with no gene match: 4. The CDR3: CASSLAGGPGTDTQYF. CDR3 DNA: TGCGCCAGCAGCTTGGCAGGGGGCCCTGGCACAGATACGCAGTATTTT.

This clone is a singleton in its sample. The rearrangement uses TRBV3-1 (or the pseudogene TRBV3-2) and TRBJ1-3, with TRBD1 identical over 12 bases. Germline CDR1 reads LGHDT; CDR2 reads YNNKEL (reference sequence). The CDR3 contains 18 residues. The V gene end was trimmed by 3 bases and the J gene end by 2 bases; junction bases not matched to a gene: 8. This CDR3 reads CASSHVAGTGGPGNTIYF. CDR3 DNA sequence: TGTGCCAGCAGCCATGTCGCGGGGACAGGGGGCCCTGGAAACACCATATATTTT.

The V and J genes are TRBV28 and TRBJ1-3; possibly TRBD1 for D (6 bases). V lost 8 bases, J lost 0 bases, and 8 bases lay in between. The germline CDR1 and CDR2 sequences are MDHEN and SYDVKM. The length of the CDR3 is 13 residues. CDR3 nucleotide sequence: TGTGCCAGCCCGGACAGCTCTGGAAACACCATATATTTT. Protein product: CASPDSSGNTIYF.

The genes are TRBV18 and TRBJ2-7; TRBD2 matches 12 bases. CDR3 length: 15 residues. From germline, CDR1 is KGHSH and CDR2 LQKENI. Losses at the gene ends were 4 bases for V and 2 bases for J; bases not matched to a gene: 3. The CDR3 is CASSRTSGIAYEQYF. The CDR3 nucleotides read TGTGCCAGCTCACGGACTAGCGGGATTGCCTACGAGCAGTACTTC.

The rearrangement joins TRBV27 to TRBJ1-2; TRBD1 matches 8 bases. With V trimmed by 10 bases and J by 2 bases, 6 bases remained unmatched. CDR3 length equals 13 residues. Germline-derived CDR1 and CDR2 are MNHEY and SMNVEV (reference sequence). The CDR3 DNA is TGTGCCACTTCAGGGGGCCCCAACTATGGCTACACCTTC. It codes for CATSGGPNYGYTF.

This chain connects TRBV7-3 to TRBJ1-2; D remains unclear. The CDR3 spans 15 residues. V gave up 0 bases and J gave up 6 bases, with 14 bases separating them. The germline CDR1 and CDR2 sequences are SGHTA and FQGTGA. In DNA form, the CDR3 reads TGTGCCAGCAGCTTAACAGGAGGTTTCTCGGATGGCTACACCTTC. Its translation is CASSLTGGFSDGYTF.

In the case of this clone: Germline is not matched at one junction end, which may reflect a read error. The genes are TRBV7-7 and TRBJ2-1; TRBD2 agrees at 13 bases. Germline V lookup: CDR1 SSHAT, CDR2 FNYEAQ (reference sequence). This CDR3 is 15 amino acids long. CDR3 nucleotide sequence: TGTGCTAGCAGCTCCGGGACTAGCGGGGCTAATGAGCAGTTCTTC. This codes for CASSSGTSGANEQFF.

This clone was counted a few times. The chain recombines TRBV7-6 with TRBJ2-3; D unresolved. CDR1 SGHVS and CDR2 FNYEAQ come from the germline V gene. The CDR3 sequence is 14 residues long. The V and J ends lost 2 bases and 4 bases respectively, with 10 bases between them. The DNA for the CDR3 is TGTGCCAGCAGCTTATTACGGGTGTCAGATACGCAGTATTTT. Protein product: CASSLLRVSDTQYF.

The chain employs TRBV6-1 and TRBJ2-3; perhaps TRBD1 as D (5 bases). The CDR3 runs to 15 residues. CDR1 is MNHNS, CDR2 SASEGT, per germline. V lost 3 bases to trimming and J lost 3 bases, with 13 bases between them. CDR3 amino acids: CASSETVAITDTQYF. As DNA, the CDR3 is TGTGCCAGCAGTGAGACAGTCGCGATAACAGATACGCAGTATTTT.

The gene calls are TRBV11-2 and TRBJ1-2, with a weak D call TRBD1 (5 bases). Trimming left V 5 bases short and J 4 bases short, with 11 bases between. CDR1 and CDR2 from the germline V gene are SGHAT and FQNNGV. This CDR3 contains 13 residues. CDR3 residues: CASSPGLGYGYTF. CDR3 nucleotides: TGTGCCAGCAGCCCAGGGCTCGGCTATGGCTACACCTTC.